Detailed here is one T cell receptor (beta chain). The CDR3 contains 17 residues. V lost 2 bases and J lost 4; bases outside the gene matches: 8. Germline values: CDR1 WNHNN, CDR2 SYGVQD (reference sequence). The data derive from a study of OX40 agonist ivuxolimab in advanced cancers. Measured with immunoSEQ multiplex PCR; TCRdb has only the in-frame clones, and not every one. The repertoire holds under 80,000 clones, with roughly 87% as singletons. The sequencing here drew on CD4+ or CD8+ T cells sorted from blood, taken in a trial of the OX40 agonist ivuxolimab. The TCR comes from an adult with an advanced solid tumor such as melanoma, head and neck, liver or kidney cancer. This chain connects TRBV10-1 to TRBJ1-6; 7 bases fit TRBD1. CDR3 DNA sequence: TGCGCCAGCAGTGAGAGACAGGGAAAAGGATATAATTCACCCCTCCACTTT. Amino acids: CASSERQGKGYNSPLHF.